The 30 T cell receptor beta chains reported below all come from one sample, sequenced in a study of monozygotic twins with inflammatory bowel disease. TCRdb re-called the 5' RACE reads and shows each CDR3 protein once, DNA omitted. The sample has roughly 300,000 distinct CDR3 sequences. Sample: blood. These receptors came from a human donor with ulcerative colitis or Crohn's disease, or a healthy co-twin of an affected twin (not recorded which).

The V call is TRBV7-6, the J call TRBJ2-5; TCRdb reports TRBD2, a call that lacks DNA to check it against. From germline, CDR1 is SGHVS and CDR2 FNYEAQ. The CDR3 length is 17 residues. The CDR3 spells CASSQGGLAGGPETQYF.

CDR3 sequence: CASSYRFELLYNEQFF. V usage is TRBV6-2 or TRBV6-3 and J usage is TRBJ2-1. Germline V gene data show CDR1 as MNHEY and CDR2 as SVGEGT. CDR3 length: 16 amino acids.

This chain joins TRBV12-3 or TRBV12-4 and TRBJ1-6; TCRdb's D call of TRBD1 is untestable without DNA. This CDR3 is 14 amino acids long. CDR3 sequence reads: CASSPTGTHSPLHF.

CDR3 residues: CASRPIRGSGANVLTF. The chain recombines TRBV2 with TRBJ2-6. CDR3 length: 16 residues. Germline V gene lookup returns CDR1 SNHLY and CDR2 FYNNEI.

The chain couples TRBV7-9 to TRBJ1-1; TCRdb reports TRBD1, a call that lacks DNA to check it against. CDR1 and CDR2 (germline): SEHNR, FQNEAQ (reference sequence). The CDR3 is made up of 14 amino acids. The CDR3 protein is CASSLAGGYTEAFF.

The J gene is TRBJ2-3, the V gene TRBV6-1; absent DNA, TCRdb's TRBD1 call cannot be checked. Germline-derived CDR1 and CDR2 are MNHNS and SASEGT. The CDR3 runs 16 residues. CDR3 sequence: CASSPRSTGGKDTQYF.

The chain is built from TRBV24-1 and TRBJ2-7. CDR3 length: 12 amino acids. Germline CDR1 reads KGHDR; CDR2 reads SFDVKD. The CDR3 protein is CATSVYDGEQYF.

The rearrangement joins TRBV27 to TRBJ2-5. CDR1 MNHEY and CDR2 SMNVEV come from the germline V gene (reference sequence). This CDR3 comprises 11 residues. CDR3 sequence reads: CASRDGETQYF.

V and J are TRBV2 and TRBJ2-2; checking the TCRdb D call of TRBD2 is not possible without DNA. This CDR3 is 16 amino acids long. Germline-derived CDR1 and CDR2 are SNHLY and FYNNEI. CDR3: CASRAPLAGGPGELFF.

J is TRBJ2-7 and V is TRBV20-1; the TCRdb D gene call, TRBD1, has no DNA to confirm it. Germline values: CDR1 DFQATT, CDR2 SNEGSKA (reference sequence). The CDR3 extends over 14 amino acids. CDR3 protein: CSARRRRPLYEQYF.

CDR3 in amino acids: CASSVQDAEAFF. This chain joins TRBV19 and TRBJ1-1. Germline loops: CDR1 LNHDA, CDR2 SQIVND (reference sequence). The CDR3 is 12 amino acids. Together with reference TRBV19 and TRBJ1-1, the CDR3 gives the full variable domain: DGGITQSPKYLFRKEGQNVTLSCEQNLNHDAMYWYRQDPGQGLRLIYYSQIVNDFQKGDIAEGYSVSREKKESFPLTVTSAQKNPTAFYLCASSVQDAEAFFGQGTRLTVV.

CDR3 protein: CASSLKNEQFF. The chain has TRBV7-2 and TRBJ2-1. The CDR3 spans 11 residues. CDR1 and CDR2 (germline): SGHTA, FQGNSA.

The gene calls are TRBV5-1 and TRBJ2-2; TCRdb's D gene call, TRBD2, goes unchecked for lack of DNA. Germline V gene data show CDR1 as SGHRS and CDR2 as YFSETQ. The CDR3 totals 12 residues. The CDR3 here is CASRDPPGELFF.

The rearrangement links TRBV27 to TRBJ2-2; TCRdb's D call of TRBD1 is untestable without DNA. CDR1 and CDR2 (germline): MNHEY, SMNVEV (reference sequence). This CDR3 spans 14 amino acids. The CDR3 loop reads CASRIPGGAGELFF.

CDR3 protein: CASSPQGRGYEQYF. V usage is TRBV6-2 or TRBV6-3 and J usage is TRBJ2-7; lacking DNA, the TRBD1 call made by TCRdb goes unchecked. The V gene's germline CDR1 is MNHEY and CDR2 SVGEGT. The CDR3 covers 14 residues.

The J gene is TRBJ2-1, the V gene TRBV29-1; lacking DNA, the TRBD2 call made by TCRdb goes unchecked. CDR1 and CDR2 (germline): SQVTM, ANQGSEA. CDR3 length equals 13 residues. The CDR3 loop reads CSVQRASYNEQFF.

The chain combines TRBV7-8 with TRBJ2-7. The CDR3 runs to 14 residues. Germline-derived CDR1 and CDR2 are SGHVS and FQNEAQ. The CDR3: CASSFSGKTYEQYF.

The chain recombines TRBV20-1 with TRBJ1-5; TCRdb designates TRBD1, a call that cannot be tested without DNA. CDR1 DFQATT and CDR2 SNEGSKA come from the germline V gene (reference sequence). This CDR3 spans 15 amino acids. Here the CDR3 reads CSALGQTLSNQPQHF.

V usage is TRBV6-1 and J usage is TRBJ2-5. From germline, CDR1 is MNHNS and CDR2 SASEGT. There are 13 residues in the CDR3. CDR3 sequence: CASTPITWETQYF.

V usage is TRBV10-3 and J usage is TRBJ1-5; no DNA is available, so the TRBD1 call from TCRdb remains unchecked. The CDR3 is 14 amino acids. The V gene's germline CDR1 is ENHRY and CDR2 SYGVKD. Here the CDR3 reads CAISDRDTYQPQHF.

The CDR3 sequence is CASSPNRDRESQYF. The rearrangement links TRBV7-2 to TRBJ2-5; the D call from TCRdb, TRBD1, cannot be confirmed without DNA. Germline assignment: CDR1 SGHTA and CDR2 FQGNSA. The CDR3 covers 14 residues.

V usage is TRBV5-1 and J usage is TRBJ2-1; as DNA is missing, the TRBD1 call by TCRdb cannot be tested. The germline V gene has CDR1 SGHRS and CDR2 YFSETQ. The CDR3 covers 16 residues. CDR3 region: CASSLVGGESYNEQFF. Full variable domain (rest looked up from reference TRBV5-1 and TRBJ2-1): KAGVTQTPRYLIKTRGQQVTLSCSPISGHRSVSWYQQTPGQGLQFLFEYFSETQRNKGNFPGRFSGRQFSNSRSEMNVSTLELGDSALYLCASSLVGGESYNEQFFGPGTRLTVL.

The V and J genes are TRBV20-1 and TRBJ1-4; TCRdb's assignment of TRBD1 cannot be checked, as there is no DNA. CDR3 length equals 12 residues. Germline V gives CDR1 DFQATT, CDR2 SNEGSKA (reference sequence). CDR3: CSATTGSEKLFF.

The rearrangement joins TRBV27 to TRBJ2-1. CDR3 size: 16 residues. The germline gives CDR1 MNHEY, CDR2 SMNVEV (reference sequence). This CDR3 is CASSSVKSSSYNEQFF.

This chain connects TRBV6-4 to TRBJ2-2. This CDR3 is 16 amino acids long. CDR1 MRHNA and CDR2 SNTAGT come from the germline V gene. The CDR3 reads CASSDSKCRLAGELFF.

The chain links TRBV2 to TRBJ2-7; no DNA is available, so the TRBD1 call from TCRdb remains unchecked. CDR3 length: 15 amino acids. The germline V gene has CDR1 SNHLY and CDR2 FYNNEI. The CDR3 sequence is CASSESGQISYEQYF. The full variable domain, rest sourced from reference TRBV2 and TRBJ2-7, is EPEVTQTPSHQVTQMGQEVILRCVPISNHLYFYWYRQILGQKVEFLVSFYNNEISEKSEIFDDQFSVERPDGSNFTLKIRSTKLEDSAMYFCASSESGQISYEQYFGPGTRLTVT.

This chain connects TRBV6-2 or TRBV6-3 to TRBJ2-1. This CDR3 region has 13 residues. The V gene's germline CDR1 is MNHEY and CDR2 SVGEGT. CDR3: CVNSYSSYNEQFF.

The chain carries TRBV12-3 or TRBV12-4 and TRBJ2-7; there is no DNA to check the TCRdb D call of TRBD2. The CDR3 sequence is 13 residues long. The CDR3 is CASSFRGAGEQYF.

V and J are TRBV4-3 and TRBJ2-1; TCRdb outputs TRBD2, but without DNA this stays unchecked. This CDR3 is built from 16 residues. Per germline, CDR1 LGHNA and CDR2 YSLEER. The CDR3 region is CASSQDYLAAYNEQFF.

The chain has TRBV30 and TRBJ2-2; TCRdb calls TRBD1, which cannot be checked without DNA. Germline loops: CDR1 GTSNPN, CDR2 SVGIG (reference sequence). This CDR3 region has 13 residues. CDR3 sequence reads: CAWSAGSAGELFF.